This T cell receptor (beta chain) appears in the sequencing data of a study of response to subunit inactivated influenza vaccine. Study-level findings and limits: The study's authors posited that every seasonal influenza vaccination enlists few new T cells.

This clonotype has a count of ten or more. The antigen is undetermined. MiXCR, applied by TCRdb to the RT-PCR reads, yields one record per CDR3 protein. The data show 500,000 to 650,000 distinct CDR3 sequences, about 8% seen once. Germline values: CDR1 MGHRA, CDR2 YSYEKL. V trimming: 0 bases; J trimming: 1 base; junction bases outside the gene matches: 9. This CDR3 contains 19 residues. The chain has TRBV4-1 and TRBJ1-1; 12 bases fit TRBD1. The source was PBMCs from blood, collected roughly 24 months after vaccination. The clonotype originates from a man aged 45 to 75 who received an inactivated influenza vaccine. CDR3 sequence: CASSQERGQGAVRNTEAFF. Written as DNA, the CDR3 is TGCGCCAGCAGCCAAGAGCGGGGACAGGGGGCCGTGAGGAACACTGAAGCTTTCTTT.